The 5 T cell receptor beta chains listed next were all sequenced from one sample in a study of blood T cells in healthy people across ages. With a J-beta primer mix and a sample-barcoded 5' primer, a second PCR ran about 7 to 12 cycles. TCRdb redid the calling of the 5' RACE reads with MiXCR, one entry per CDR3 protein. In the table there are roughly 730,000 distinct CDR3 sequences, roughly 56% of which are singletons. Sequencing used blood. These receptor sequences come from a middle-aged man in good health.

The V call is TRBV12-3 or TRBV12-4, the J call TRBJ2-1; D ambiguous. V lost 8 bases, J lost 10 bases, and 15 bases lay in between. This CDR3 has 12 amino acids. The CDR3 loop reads CASGPDWNEQFF. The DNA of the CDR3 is TGTGCCAGCGGTCCGGATTGGAACGAGCAGTTCTTC.

The CDR3 is CASSEAVRGYTEAFF. The CDR3 DNA reads as TGTGCCAGCAGTGAAGCGGTCCGTGGGTACACTGAAGCTTTCTTT. This chain links TRBV6-1 with TRBJ1-1; D call uncertain. The length of the CDR3 is 15 residues. The germline gives CDR1 MNHNS, CDR2 SASEGT. V lost 0 bases and J 3 bases, leaving 11 bases between the germline ends.

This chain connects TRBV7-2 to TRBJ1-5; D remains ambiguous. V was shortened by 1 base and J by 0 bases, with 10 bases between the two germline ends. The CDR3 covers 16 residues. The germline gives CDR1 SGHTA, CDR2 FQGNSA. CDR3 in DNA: TGTGCCAGCAGCTTAGAGGTCGGATATAGCAATCAGCCCCAGCATTTT. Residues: CASSLEVGYSNQPQHF.

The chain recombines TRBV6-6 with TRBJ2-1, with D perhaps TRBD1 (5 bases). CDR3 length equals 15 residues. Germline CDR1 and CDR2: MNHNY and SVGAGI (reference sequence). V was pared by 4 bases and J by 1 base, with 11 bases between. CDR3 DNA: TGTGCCAGCAGTTTTTGGCAGGGATCCTACAATGAGCAGTTCTTC. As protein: CASSFWQGSYNEQFF.

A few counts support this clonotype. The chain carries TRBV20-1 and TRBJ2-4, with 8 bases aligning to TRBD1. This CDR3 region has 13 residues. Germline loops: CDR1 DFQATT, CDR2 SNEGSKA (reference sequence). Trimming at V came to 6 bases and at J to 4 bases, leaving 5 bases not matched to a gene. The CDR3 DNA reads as TGCAGTGCAAGTGACAGGGGTAAAAACATTCAGTACTTC. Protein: CSASDRGKNIQYF.